One and the same sample provided the 6 T cell receptor beta chains below, sequenced in a study of blood T cell repertoires in COVID-19. The assay was immunoSEQ multiplex PCR, and TCRdb's table has in-frame clones only and misses some. The profile shows about 150,000 clones, 70% to 90% of them singletons. The source material was peripheral blood. These TCRs come from a man aged 65-85 years with acute or convalescent COVID-19.

The chain carries TRBV5-6 and TRBJ2-2, with 10 bases identical to TRBD2. CDR3 length: 16 amino acids. CDR1 is SGHDT, CDR2 YYEEEE, per germline. V was pared by 4 bases and J by 4 bases, with 7 bases of the junction left unmatched. As DNA, the CDR3 is TGTGCCAGCAGCCCATTAGCGGGAGGAATCACCGGGGAGCTGTTTTTT. Encoded protein: CASSPLAGGITGELFF.

This clone was seen only a few times. This chain links TRBV6-5 with TRBJ1-1, with a tentative D call TRBD1 (6 bases). The ends were cut back, 2 bases at V and 5 bases at J, with 12 bases in the middle. The length of the CDR3 is 14 residues. CDR1 MNHEY and CDR2 SVGAGI come from the germline V gene. CDR3 bases: TGTGCCAGCAGTTACGGGGGCGCGGTGACTGAAGCTTTCTTT. It encodes CASSYGGAVTEAFF.

The chain has TRBV28 and TRBJ2-7, with 7 bases that match TRBD1. CDR3 length: 13 residues. Looked up from germline, CDR1 is MDHEN and CDR2 is SYDVKM. V shed 6 bases, J shed 5 bases, and the junction held 7 bases outside the gene matches. CDR3 protein: CASRKTGTDEQYF. Here the CDR3 DNA reads TGTGCCAGCAGAAAGACAGGGACCGACGAGCAGTACTTC.

This clone was picked up one time. The V and J genes are TRBV7-2 and TRBJ1-1; no reliable D call. V was trimmed by 2 bases and J by 0 bases, leaving 10 bases between them. CDR3 length: 15 residues. Germline lookup yields CDR1 SGHTA and CDR2 FQGNSA. The DNA for the CDR3 is TGTGCCAGCAGCTTAAACGCAGGTTTGAACACTGAAGCTTTCTTT. Its translation is CASSLNAGLNTEAFF.

The chain employs TRBV29-1 and TRBJ2-7; 9 bases map to TRBD2. The junction had 3 bases not matched to a gene; V was cut back by 6 bases and J by 0 bases. From germline, CDR1 is SQVTM and CDR2 ANQGSEA. The CDR3 loop spans 13 amino acids. The CDR3 sequence: CSVLSGSSYEQYF. CDR3 coding DNA: TGCAGCGTCCTTAGCGGGAGCTCCTACGAGCAGTACTTC.

The J gene is TRBJ2-7, the V gene TRBV11-1; TRBD1 agrees at 10 bases. Germline V gene data show CDR1 as SGHAT and CDR2 as FQDESV (reference sequence). The CDR3 sequence is 16 residues long. The junction had 7 bases not matched to a gene; V was cut back by 5 bases and J by 0 bases. CDR3 nucleotide sequence: TGTGCCAGCAGCCGAGCGGACAGGGGGACCTCCTACGAGCAGTACTTC. It codes for CASSRADRGTSYEQYF.